Each of the 2 T cell receptor beta chains below was sequenced from the same sample in a study of cytomegalovirus exposure and HLA in healthy donors. PCR was performed using 60 Vbeta and 13 Jbeta primers. Repertoires were generated with immunoSEQ multiplex PCR, while TCRdb's copy carries only in-frame clones and drops some. The repertoire has about 160,000 clones, over 75% of them found once; the top ten carry 1%. Sequenced sample: PBMCs. Receptor source: a woman in her forties or fifties in good health and CMV-seropositive.

Remarks on this clone: Other DNA sequences in this specimen translate into the identical CDR3. The chain uses TRBV18 and TRBJ2-7; 8 bases map to TRBD1. Looked up from germline, CDR1 is KGHSH and CDR2 is LQKENI. The CDR3 is 15 residues long. Trimming cost V 3 bases and J 0 bases; bases outside gene matches: 4. The CDR3 spells CASSPPGTGSYEQYF. Written as DNA, the CDR3 is TGTGCCAGCTCACCTCCAGGGACAGGCTCCTACGAGCAGTACTTC.

V is TRBV7-6 and J is TRBJ1-1; D ambiguous. CDR1 SGHVS and CDR2 FNYEAQ come from the germline V gene. Between the trimmed V and J ends, which lost 5 bases and 1 base, there was a span of 14 bases. The CDR3 length is 15 residues. The CDR3, as DNA: TGTGCCAGCAGCCGATTTGGAGGTGAGAACACTGAAGCTTTCTTT. This gives the protein CASSRFGGENTEAFF. Using reference TRBV7-6 and TRBJ1-1 for the parts outside the CDR3, the full variable domain is GAGVSQSPRYKVTKRGQDVALRCDPISGHVSLYWYRQALGQGPEFLTYFNYEAQQDKSGLPNDRFSAERPEGSISTLTIQRTEQRDSAMYRCASSRFGGENTEAFFGQGTRLTVV.